These 17 T cell receptor beta chains originate from one sample sequenced in a study of blood T cells in healthy people across ages. A J-beta primer mix and a sample-barcoded 5' primer were used in a second PCR of roughly 6 to 12 cycles. From the 5' RACE reads, TCRdb called clonotypes with MiXCR, one entry per CDR3 protein. The data show approximately 1,700,000 distinct CDR3 sequences, 39% seen once. The specimen was blood. These receptors were taken from a human donor in good health.

This clonotype was detected only a few times. V and J are TRBV4-3 and TRBJ2-7; D not certain. The CDR3 runs to 16 residues. V was clipped by 0 bases and J by 1 base, with 13 bases between them. Germline V lookup: CDR1 LGHNA, CDR2 YSLEER. CDR3 residues: CASSQDRYQASYEQYF. The CDR3 DNA follows: TGCGCCAGCAGCCAAGATCGATACCAGGCTTCCTACGAGCAGTACTTC.

This clonotype turned up a few times. The CDR3 here is CASRGLGDTEAFF. The CDR3 DNA follows: TGCGCCAGCAGGGGGTTAGGAGATACTGAAGCTTTCTTT. The V and J genes are TRBV4-1 and TRBJ1-1, with D unresolved. The CDR3 is 13 residues long. Trimming shortened V by 6 bases and J by 5 bases, and 13 bases separated the two germline ends. CDR1 is MGHRA, CDR2 YSYEKL, per germline.

The rearrangement joins TRBV29-1 to TRBJ2-1; D is possibly TRBD2 (6 bases). CDR3 length: 13 residues. Trimming left V 7 bases short and J 10 bases short, with 20 bases between. CDR1 SQVTM and CDR2 ANQGSEA come from the germline V gene. CDR3 bases: TGCAGCGCCCGGGCGGGATTCTCCTACGAGCAGTTCTTC. Protein: CSARAGFSYEQFF.

Concerning this clonotype: An end of the junction differs from the germline gene, which may be a read error. The chain uses TRBV4-1 and TRBJ1-6; TRBD1 aligns across 9 bases. The CDR3 length is 17 residues. Germline values: CDR1 MGHRA, CDR2 YSYEKL. This chain's CDR3 is CANSLGYRGPGDSPLHF. CDR3 coding DNA: TGCGCCAACAGCCTAGGATACAGGGGGCCGGGGGATTCACCCCTCCACTTT.

This clonotype showed up just a few times. The rearrangement joins TRBV5-1 to TRBJ2-5; D might be TRBD1 (6 bases). V was cut by 0 bases and J by 2 bases, with 11 bases left in between. The CDR3 extends over 15 amino acids. Germline CDR1 reads SGHRS; CDR2 reads YFSETQ. Here the CDR3 DNA reads TGCGCCAGCAGCTTGGCGACAGGCGAACAAGAGACCCAGTACTTC. This translates into CASSLATGEQETQYF.

This clonotype has just a few counts. The chain joins TRBV4-3 to TRBJ2-3; D is undetermined. CDR3 length: 14 amino acids. V was cut by 0 bases and J by 2 bases, with 6 bases left in between. CDR1 is LGHNA, CDR2 YSLEER, per germline. The CDR3 spells CASSQESHTDTQYF. The CDR3, as DNA: TGCGCCAGCAGCCAAGAAAGTCACACAGATACGCAGTATTTT.

A single count supports this clonotype. The chain has TRBV5-1 and TRBJ2-2; 9 bases fit TRBD1. V lost 1 base and J lost 1; bases outside the gene matches: 5. The CDR3 extends over 17 amino acids. The germline V gene has CDR1 SGHRS and CDR2 YFSETQ. The CDR3 DNA reads as TGCGCCAGCAGCTTGTTACCGGGACAGGGGAACACCGGGGAGCTGTTTTTT. It yields the protein CASSLLPGQGNTGELFF.

This clonotype appeared a few times. The gene calls are TRBV4-1 and TRBJ1-5; 7 bases fit TRBD1. Germline lookup yields CDR1 MGHRA and CDR2 YSYEKL. This CDR3 spans 15 amino acids. The V segment lost 4 bases and the J segment 6 bases; nucleotides outside the gene matches: 9. CDR3 amino acids: CASSRVGGGGQPQHF. For the CDR3, the DNA is TGCGCCAGCAGCCGCGTAGGGGGCGGGGGTCAGCCCCAGCATTTT.

This clonotype was picked up a small number of times. The chain couples TRBV5-8 to TRBJ2-7; no clear D gene. The CDR3 length is 11 residues. V lost 4 bases and J 4 bases, leaving 6 bases between the germline ends. CDR1 and CDR2 from the germline V gene are SGHTS and YDEGEE. CDR3 amino acids: CASSPVYEQYF. The CDR3 coding sequence is TGTGCCAGCAGCCCGGTGTACGAGCAGTACTTC.

J is TRBJ1-1 and V is TRBV12-3 or TRBV12-4; 7 bases line up with TRBD1. The length of the CDR3 is 15 residues. The V gene end was trimmed by 5 bases and the J gene end by 1 base; junction bases not matched to a gene: 7. The CDR3 protein is CASSRNRQGNTEAFF. The DNA of the CDR3 is TGTGCCAGCAGTCGCAACCGACAGGGGAACACTGAAGCTTTCTTT.

This chain connects TRBV2 to TRBJ2-5, with D maybe TRBD1 (5 bases). The CDR3 has 15 residues. CDR1 and CDR2 (germline): SNHLY, FYNNEI. The V end was cut by 1 base, the J end by 2 bases, with 11 bases between. The CDR3 region is CASSEGPGLQETQYF. The DNA for the CDR3 is TGTGCCAGCAGTGAAGGTCCAGGGCTGCAAGAGACCCAGTACTTC.

V is TRBV20-1 and J is TRBJ2-5; no clear D. Germline CDR1 and CDR2: DFQATT and SNEGSKA (reference sequence). Trimming stripped 0 bases from V and 5 bases from J, with 10 bases between. CDR3 size: 13 residues. The CDR3 bases are TGCAGTGCTAGAGATCGGGTCGGGGAGACCCAGTACTTC. As protein: CSARDRVGETQYF.

CDR3 DNA: TGCAGTGCTAGAGGAACTCAGGCTAGCTCCTACAATGAGCAGTTCTTC. It encodes CSARGTQASSYNEQFF. The V and J genes are TRBV20-1 and TRBJ2-1; no clear D. V lost 1 base to trimming and J lost 0 bases, with 13 bases between them. This CDR3 has 16 amino acids. Per germline, CDR1 DFQATT and CDR2 SNEGSKA (reference sequence).

The CDR3 nucleotides are TGTGCCAGCAGTTATTCGCGGGGGACAGGGGATGGCTACACCTTC. Protein product: CASSYSRGTGDGYTF. This chain connects TRBV6-6 to TRBJ1-2, with TRBD1 identical over 10 bases. This CDR3 has 15 amino acids. CDR1 and CDR2 (germline): MNHNY, SVGAGI (reference sequence). The V and J ends lost 3 bases and 6 bases, in that order; junction bases with no gene match: 7.

This clonotype was picked up one time. The V call is TRBV5-4, the J call TRBJ2-7; D perhaps matches TRBD2 (6 bases). The J call may be wrong; the DNA end is better matched by TRBJ2-5. The CDR3 is 14 amino acids. Germline V lookup: CDR1 SGHNT, CDR2 YYREEE (reference sequence). The CDR3 reads CASSLEGGTGTQYF. The CDR3 coding sequence is TGTGCCAGCAGCTTGGAAGGAGGGACCGGGACCCAGTACTTC.

This chain connects TRBV5-5 to TRBJ2-5; 9 bases agree with TRBD1. V was clipped by 2 bases and J by 0 bases; unmatched bases: 5. The CDR3 extends over 16 amino acids. The germline V gene has CDR1 SGHKS and CDR2 YYEKEE (reference sequence). CDR3: CASSFRDRVHQETQYF. The DNA of the CDR3 is TGTGCCAGCAGCTTCAGGGACAGGGTTCACCAAGAGACCCAGTACTTC.

This clonotype has just a few counts. This chain connects TRBV7-2 to TRBJ1-6, with D possibly matching TRBD1 (5 bases). The germline V gene has CDR1 SGHTA and CDR2 FQGNSA. The CDR3 totals 15 residues. V lost 2 bases, J lost 8 bases, and 13 bases lay in between. CDR3 amino acids: CASSLSVGVYSPLHF. The CDR3 DNA sequence: TGTGCCAGCAGCTTAAGTGTAGGGGTTTATTCACCCCTCCACTTT.